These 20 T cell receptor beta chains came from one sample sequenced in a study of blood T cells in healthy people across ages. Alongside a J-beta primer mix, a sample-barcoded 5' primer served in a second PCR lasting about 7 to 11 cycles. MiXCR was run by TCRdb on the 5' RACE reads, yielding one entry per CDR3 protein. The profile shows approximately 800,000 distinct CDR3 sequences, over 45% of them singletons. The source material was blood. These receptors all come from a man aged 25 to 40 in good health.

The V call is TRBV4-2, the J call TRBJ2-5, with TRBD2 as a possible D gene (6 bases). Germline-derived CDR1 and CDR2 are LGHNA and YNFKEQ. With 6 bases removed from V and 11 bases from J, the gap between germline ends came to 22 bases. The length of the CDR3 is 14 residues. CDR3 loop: CASSRASKEGEQYF. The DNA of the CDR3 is TGTGCCAGCAGTCGGGCTAGTAAGGAGGGTGAGCAGTACTTC.

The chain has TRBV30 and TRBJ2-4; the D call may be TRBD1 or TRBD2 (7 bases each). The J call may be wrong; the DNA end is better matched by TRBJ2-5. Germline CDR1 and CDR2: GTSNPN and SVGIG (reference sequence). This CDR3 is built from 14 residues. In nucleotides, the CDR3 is TGTGCCTGGAGGGGGGACAGAGCGGGGGAGACCCAGTACTTC. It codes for CAWRGDRAGETQYF.

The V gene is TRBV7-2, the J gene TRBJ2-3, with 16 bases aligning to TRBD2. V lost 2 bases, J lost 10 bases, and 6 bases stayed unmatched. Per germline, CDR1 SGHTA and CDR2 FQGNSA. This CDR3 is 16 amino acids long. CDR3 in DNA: TGTGCCAGCAGCTTACCCTCGGGACTAGCGGGGGGGTCGCAGTATTTT. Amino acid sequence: CASSLPSGLAGGSQYF.

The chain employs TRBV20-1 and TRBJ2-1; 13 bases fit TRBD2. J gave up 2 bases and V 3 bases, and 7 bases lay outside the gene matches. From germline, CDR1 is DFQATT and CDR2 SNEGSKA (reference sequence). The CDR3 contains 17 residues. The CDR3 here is CSASPGLAGSPYNEQFF. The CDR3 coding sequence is TGCAGTGCTAGTCCGGGACTAGCGGGGTCCCCCTACAATGAGCAGTTCTTC.

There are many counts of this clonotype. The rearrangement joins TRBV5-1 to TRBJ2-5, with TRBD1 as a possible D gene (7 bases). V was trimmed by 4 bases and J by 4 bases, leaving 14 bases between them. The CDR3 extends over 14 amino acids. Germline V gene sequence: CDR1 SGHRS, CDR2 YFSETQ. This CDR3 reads CASSGGQEGETQYF. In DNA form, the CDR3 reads TGCGCCAGCAGCGGAGGACAGGAGGGAGAGACCCAGTACTTC.

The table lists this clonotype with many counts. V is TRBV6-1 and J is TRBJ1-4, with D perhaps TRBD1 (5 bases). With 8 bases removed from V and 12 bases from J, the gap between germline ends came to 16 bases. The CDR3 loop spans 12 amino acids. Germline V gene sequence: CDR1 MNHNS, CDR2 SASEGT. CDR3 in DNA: TGTGCCAGCGTATCCCCTGGCAGGGAACTGTTTTTT. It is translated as CASVSPGRELFF.

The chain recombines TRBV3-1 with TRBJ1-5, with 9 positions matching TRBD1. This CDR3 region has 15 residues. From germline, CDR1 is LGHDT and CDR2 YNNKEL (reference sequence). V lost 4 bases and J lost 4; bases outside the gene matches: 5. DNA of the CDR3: TGTGCCAGCAGCCCACAGGGGGCCGCAAATCAGCCCCAGCATTTT. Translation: CASSPQGAANQPQHF. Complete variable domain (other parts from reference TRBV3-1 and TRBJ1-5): DTAVSQTPKYLVTQMGNDKSIKCEQNLGHDTMYWYKQDSKKFLKIMFSYNNKELIINETVPNRFSPKSPDKAHLNLHINSLELGDSAVYFCASSPQGAANQPQHFGDGTRLSIL.

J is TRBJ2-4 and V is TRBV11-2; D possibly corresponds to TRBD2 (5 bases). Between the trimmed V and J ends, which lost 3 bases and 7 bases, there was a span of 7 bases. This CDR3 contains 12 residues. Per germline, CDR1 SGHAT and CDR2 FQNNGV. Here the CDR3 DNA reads TGTGCCAGCAGCTTCCCGGGGAACATTCAGTACTTC. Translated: CASSFPGNIQYF.

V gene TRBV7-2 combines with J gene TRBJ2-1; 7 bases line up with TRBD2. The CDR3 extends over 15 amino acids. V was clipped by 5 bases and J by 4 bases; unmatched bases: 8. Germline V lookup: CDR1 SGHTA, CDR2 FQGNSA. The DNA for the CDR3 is TGTGCCAGCAGCCCCAGGAACGGGGGGTACAATGAGCAGTTCTTC. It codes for CASSPRNGGYNEQFF.

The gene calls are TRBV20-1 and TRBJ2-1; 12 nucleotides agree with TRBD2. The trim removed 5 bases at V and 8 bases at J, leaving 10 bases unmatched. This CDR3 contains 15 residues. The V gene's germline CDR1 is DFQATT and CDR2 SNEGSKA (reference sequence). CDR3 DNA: TGCAGTGCTCTTCCGCCGACTAGCGGGAGTGATGAGCAGTTCTTC. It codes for CSALPPTSGSDEQFF.

CDR3 amino acids: CASSFGTLALSVFF. The CDR3 nucleotides read TGTGCCAGCAGTTTCGGGACGCTTGCTCTTTCGGTTTTCTTT. This chain connects TRBV7-9 to TRBJ1-1, with D possibly being TRBD1 (5 bases). V was clipped by 6 bases and J by 13 bases, with 24 bases between them. The germline V gene encodes CDR1 SEHNR and CDR2 FQNEAQ (reference sequence). The CDR3 length is 14 residues.

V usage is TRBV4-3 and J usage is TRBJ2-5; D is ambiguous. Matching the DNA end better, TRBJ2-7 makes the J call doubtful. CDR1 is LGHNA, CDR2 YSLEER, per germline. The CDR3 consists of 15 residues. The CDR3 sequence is CASSQDHQRGYEQYF. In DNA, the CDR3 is TGCGCCAGCAGCCAAGATCACCAGCGAGGCTACGAGCAGTACTTC.

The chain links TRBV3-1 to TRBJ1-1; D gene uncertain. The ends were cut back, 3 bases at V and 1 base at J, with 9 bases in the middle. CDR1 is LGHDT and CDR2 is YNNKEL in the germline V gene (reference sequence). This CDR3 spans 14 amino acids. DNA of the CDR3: TGTGCCAGCAGCCATACAGATTCGAACACTGAAGCTTTCTTT. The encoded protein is CASSHTDSNTEAFF.

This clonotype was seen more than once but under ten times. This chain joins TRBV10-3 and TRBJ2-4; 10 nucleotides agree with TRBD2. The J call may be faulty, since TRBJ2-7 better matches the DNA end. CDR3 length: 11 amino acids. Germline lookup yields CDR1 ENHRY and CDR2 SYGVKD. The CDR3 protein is CAIGLAVEQYF. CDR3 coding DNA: TGTGCCATCGGACTAGCGGTCGAGCAGTACTTC.

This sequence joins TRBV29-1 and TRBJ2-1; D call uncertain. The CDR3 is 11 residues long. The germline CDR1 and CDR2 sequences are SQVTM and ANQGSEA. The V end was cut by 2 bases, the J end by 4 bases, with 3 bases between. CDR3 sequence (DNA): TGCAGCGTTGAACATTACAATGAGCAGTTCTTC. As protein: CSVEHYNEQFF.

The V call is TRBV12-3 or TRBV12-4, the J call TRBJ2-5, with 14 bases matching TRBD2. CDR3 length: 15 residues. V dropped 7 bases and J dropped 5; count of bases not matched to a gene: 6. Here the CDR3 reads CASNLGLAGAETQYF. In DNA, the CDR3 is TGTGCCAGCAACCTGGGACTAGCGGGGGCTGAGACCCAGTACTTC.

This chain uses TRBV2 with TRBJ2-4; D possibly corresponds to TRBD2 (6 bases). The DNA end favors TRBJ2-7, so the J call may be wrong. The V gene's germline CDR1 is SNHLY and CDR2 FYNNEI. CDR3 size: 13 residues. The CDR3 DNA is TGTGCCAGCAGTGGACTAGATTACTACGAGCAGTACTTC. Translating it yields CASSGLDYYEQYF.

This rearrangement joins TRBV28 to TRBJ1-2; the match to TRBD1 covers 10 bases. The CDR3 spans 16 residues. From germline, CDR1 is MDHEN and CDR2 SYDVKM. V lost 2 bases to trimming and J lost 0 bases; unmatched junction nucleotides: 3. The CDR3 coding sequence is TGTGCCAGCAGTTTAGGGACAGGGGCGACTAACTATGGCTACACCTTC. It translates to CASSLGTGATNYGYTF.

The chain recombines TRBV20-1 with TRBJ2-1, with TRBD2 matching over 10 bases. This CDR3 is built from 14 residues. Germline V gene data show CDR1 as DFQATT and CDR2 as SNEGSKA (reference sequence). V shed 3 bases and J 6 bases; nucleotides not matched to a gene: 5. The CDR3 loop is CSASSSGSVNEQFF. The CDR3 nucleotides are TGCAGTGCTAGCTCTAGCGGGAGCGTCAATGAGCAGTTCTTC.

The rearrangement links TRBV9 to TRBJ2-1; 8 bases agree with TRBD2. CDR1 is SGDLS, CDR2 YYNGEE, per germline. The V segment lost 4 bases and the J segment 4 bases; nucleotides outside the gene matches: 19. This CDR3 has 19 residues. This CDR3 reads CASSSSGTRVHLAYNEQFF. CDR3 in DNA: TGTGCCAGCAGCTCCTCCGGGACTAGGGTCCACCTGGCTTACAATGAGCAGTTCTTC.